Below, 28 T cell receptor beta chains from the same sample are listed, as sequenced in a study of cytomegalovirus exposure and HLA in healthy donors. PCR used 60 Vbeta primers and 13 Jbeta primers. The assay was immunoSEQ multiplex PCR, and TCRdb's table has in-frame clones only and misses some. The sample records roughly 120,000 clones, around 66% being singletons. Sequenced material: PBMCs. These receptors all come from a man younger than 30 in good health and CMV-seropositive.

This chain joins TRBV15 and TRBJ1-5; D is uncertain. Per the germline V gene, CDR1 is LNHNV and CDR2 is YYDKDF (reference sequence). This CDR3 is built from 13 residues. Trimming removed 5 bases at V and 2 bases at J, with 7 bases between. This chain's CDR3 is CATSSFRNQPQHF. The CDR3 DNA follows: TGTGCCACCAGCTCTTTCCGCAATCAGCCCCAGCATTTT. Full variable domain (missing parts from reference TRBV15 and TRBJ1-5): DAMVIQNPRYQVTQFGKPVTLSCSQTLNHNVMYWYQQKSSQAPKLLFHYYDKDFNNEADTPDNFQSRRPNTSFCFLDIRSPGLGDTAMYLCATSSFRNQPQHFGDGTRLSIL.

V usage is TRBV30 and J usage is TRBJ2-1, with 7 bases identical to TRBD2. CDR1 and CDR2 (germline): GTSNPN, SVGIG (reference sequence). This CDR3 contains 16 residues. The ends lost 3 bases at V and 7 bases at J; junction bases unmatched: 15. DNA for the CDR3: TGTGCCTGGAGGCCTGGCTTAGCCGGGGGAGGGAATGAGCAGTTCTTC. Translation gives CAWRPGLAGGGNEQFF.

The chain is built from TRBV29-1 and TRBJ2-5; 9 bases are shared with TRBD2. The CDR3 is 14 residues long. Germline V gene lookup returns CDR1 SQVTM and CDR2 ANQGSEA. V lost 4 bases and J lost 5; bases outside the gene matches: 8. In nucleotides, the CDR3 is TGCAGCGTTGTTCGCCTAGCGGGGATGGAGACCCAGTACTTC. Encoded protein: CSVVRLAGMETQYF.

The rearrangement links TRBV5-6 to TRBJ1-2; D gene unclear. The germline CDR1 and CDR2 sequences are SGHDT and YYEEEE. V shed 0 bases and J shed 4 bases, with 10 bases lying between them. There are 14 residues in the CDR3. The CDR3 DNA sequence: TGTGCCAGCAGCTTGGGCGGATCTCTCTATGGCTACACCTTC. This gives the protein CASSLGGSLYGYTF.

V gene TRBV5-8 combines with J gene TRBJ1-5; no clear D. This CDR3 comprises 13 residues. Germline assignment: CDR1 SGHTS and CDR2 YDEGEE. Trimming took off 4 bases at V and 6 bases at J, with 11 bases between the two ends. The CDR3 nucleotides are TGTGCCAGCAGCCCCCTATTGAGTCAGCCCCAGCATTTT. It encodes CASSPLLSQPQHF.

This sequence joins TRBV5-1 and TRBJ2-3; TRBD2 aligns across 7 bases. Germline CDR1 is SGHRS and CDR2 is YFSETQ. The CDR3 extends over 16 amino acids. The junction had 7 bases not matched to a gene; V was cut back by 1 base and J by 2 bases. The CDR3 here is CASSLPEGLNTDTQYF. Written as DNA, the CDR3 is TGCGCCAGCAGCTTGCCCGAGGGACTAAACACAGATACGCAGTATTTT.

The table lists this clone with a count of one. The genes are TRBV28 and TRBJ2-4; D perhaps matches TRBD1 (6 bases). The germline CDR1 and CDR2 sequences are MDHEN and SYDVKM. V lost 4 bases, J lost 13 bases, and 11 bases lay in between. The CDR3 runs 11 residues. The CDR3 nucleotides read TGTGCCAGCAGTTCCGACAGGTCACAGTACTTC. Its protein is CASSSDRSQYF.

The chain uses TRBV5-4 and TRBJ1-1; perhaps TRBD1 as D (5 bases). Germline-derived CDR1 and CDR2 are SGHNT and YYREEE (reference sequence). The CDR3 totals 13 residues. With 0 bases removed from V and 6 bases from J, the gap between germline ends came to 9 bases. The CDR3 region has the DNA TGTGCCAGCAGCTTGGGGTCCAGGGCTGAAGCTTTCTTT. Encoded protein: CASSLGSRAEAFF.

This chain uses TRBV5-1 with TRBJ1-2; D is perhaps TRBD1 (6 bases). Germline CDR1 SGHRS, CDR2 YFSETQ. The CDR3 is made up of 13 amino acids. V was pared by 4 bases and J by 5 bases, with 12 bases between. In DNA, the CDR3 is TGCGCCAGCAGCCGGGACATTGGGTATGGCTACACCTTC. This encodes CASSRDIGYGYTF.

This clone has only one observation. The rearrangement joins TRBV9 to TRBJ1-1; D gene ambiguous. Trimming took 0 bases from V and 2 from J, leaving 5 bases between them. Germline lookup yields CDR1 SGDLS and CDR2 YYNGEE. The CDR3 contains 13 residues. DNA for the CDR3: TGTGCCAGCAGCGTAGTCCAAAACACTGAAGCTTTCTTT. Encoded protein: CASSVVQNTEAFF.

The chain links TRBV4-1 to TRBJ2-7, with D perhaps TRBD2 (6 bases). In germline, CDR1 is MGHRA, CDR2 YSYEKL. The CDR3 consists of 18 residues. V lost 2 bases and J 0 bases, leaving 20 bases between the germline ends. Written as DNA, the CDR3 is TGCGCCAGCAGCCAATCCCTCCCGGGACTCCCCAGCTCCTACGAGCAGTACTTC. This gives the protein CASSQSLPGLPSSYEQYF.

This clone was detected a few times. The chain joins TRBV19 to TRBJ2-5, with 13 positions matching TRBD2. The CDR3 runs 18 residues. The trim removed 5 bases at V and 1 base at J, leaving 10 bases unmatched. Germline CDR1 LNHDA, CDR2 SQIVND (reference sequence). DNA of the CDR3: TGTGCCAGTAGTCGAAGGACTAGCGGGGGACTCGGCCAAGAGACCCAGTACTTC. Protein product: CASSRRTSGGLGQETQYF. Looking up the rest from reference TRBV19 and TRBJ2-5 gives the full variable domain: DGGITQSPKYLFRKEGQNVTLSCEQNLNHDAMYWYRQDPGQGLRLIYYSQIVNDFQKGDIAEGYSVSREKKESFPLTVTSAQKNPTAFYLCASSRRTSGGLGQETQYFGPGTRLLVL.

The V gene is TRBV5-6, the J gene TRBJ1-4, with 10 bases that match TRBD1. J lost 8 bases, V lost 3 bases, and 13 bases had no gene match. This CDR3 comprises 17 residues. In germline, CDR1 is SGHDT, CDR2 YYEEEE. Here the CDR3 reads CASSSMSPGTGDEKLFF. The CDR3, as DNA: TGTGCCAGCAGCTCTATGAGCCCCGGGACAGGGGACGAAAAACTGTTTTTT.

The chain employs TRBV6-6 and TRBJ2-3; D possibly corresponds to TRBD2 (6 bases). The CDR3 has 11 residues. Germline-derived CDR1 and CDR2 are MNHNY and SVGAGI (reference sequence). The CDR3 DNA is TGTGCTTCAGGACTACTCGATACGCAGTATTTT. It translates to CASGLLDTQYF.

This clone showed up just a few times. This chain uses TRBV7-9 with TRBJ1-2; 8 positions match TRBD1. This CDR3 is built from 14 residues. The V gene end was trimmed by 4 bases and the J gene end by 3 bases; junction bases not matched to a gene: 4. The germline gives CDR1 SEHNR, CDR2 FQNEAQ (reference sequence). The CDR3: CASSSRDRYYGYTF. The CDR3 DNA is TGTGCCAGCAGCTCCCGGGACAGGTACTATGGCTACACCTTC.

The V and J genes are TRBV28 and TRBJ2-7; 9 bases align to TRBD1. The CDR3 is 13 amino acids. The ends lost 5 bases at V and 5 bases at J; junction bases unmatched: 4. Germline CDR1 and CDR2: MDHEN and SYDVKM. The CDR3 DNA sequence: TGTGCCAGCAGTCCAAGGACAGGGGACGAGCAGTACGTC. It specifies CASSPRTGDEQYV.

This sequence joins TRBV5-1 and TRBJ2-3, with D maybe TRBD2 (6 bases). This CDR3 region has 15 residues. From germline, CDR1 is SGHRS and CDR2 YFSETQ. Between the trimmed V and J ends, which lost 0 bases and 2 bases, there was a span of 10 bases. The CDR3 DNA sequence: TGCGCCAGCAGCTTGGGAGGCGGGGTCACAGATACGCAGTATTTT. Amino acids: CASSLGGGVTDTQYF.

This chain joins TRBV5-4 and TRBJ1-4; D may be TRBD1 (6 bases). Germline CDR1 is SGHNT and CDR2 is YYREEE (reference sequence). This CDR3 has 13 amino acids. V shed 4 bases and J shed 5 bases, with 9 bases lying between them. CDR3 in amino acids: CASSRTENEKLFF. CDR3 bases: TGTGCCAGCAGCCGGACAGAAAATGAAAAACTGTTTTTT.

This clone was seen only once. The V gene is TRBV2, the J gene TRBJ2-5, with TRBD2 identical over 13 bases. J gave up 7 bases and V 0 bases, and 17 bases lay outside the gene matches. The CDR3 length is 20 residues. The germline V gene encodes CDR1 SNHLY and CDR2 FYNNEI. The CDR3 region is CASSEARRTRLAGGSGTQYF. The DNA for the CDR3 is TGTGCCAGCAGTGAAGCACGACGGACCCGACTAGCGGGGGGTTCGGGGACCCAGTACTTC.

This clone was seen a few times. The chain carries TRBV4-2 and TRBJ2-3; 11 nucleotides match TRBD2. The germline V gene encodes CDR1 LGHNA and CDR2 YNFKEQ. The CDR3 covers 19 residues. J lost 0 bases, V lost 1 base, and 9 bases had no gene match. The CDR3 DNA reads TGTGCCAGCAGCCAAGTGTCACTAGCGGGGGTTTCTAGCACAGATACGCAGTATTTT. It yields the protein CASSQVSLAGVSSTDTQYF.

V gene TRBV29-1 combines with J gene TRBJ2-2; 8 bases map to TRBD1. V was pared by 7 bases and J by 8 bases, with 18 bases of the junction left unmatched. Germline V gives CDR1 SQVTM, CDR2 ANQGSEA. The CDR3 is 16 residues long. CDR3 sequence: CSARSGAGGFGGELFF. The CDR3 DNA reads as TGCAGCGCTCGTTCTGGGGCAGGGGGCTTCGGGGGGGAGCTGTTTTTT.

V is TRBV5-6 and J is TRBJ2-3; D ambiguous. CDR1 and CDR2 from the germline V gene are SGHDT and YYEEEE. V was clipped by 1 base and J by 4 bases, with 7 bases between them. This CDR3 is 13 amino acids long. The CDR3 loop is CASSLSVSDTQYF. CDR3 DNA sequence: TGTGCCAGCAGCTTGTCGGTTTCAGATACGCAGTATTTT.

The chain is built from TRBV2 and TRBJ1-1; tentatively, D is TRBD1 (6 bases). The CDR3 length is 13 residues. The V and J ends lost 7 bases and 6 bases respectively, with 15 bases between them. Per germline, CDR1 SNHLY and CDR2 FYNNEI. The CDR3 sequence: CASIPKGVSEAFF. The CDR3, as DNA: TGTGCCAGCATCCCAAAGGGGGTCTCTGAAGCTTTCTTT.

The CDR3 coding sequence is TGTGCCAGCAGCACCGCAGGACAGGGCAGCTACGAGCAGTACTTC. Its protein is CASSTAGQGSYEQYF. V and J are TRBV7-2 and TRBJ2-5; the match to TRBD1 covers 8 bases. With the DNA end fitting TRBJ2-7 better, the J assignment may be wrong. This CDR3 has 15 amino acids. CDR1 is SGHTA, CDR2 FQGNSA, per germline.

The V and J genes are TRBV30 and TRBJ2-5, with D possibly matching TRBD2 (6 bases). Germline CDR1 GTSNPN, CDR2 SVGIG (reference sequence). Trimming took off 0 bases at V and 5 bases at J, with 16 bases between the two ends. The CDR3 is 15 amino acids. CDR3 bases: TGTGCCTGGAGTGTACATGGGGGAGGTAGGGAGACCCAGTACTTC. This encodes CAWSVHGGGRETQYF.

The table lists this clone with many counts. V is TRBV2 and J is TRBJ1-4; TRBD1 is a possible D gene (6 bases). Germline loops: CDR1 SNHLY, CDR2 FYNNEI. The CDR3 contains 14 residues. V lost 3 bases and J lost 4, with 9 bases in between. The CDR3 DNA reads TGTGCCAGCAGTGAGACAGGCTTTAATGAAAAACTGTTTTTT. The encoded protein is CASSETGFNEKLFF.

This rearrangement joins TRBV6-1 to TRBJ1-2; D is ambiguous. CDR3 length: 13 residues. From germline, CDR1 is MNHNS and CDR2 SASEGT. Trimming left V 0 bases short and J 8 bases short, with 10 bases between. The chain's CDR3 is CASSEAGGRGYTF. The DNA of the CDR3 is TGTGCCAGCAGTGAAGCCGGAGGAAGGGGCTACACCTTC.

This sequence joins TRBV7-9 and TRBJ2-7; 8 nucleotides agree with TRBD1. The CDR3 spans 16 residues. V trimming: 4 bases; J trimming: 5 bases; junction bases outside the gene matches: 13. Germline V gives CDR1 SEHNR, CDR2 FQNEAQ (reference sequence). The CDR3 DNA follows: TGTGCCAGCAGCTACCAACCGGGACAGGTTGACGACGAGCAGTACTTC. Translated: CASSYQPGQVDDEQYF.